This T cell receptor beta chain derives from a study of a mutant IDH1 vaccine in newly diagnosed glioma. On the study more broadly: Treated patients had a mean age of roughly 44 years and a sex split that was roughly 60% male and 37.5% female.

The study, taken as a whole, reports: Top peripheral T cell clonotype shifts appeared unrelated to pseudoprogression.

Specified time point: week 5, during vaccination. A single vaccine dose contained 300 ug of mutant IDH1 20-mer peptide, and topical imiquimod was used with it. Trimming shortened V by 5 bases and J by 1 base, and 2 bases separated the two germline ends. Germline V lookup: CDR1 SQVTM, CDR2 ANQGSEA. This CDR3 comprises 10 residues. Profiling relied on immunoSEQ multiplex PCR, and the TCRdb table lists in-frame clones only, not all of them. Of tens of thousands of clones in the sample, roughly 80% are singletons; the top ten hold about 12%. This clone has more than one count but fewer than ten. Its antigen is undetermined.

The sequence was collected from a man aged 45 to 65 with glioma. The chain couples TRBV29-1 to TRBJ1-1; the D is unclear. The material was PBMCs, obtained from a glioma patient whose treatment included an IDH1 peptide vaccine. The CDR3 loop reads CSVQNTEAFF. The CDR3 nucleotides are TGCAGCGTTCAGAACACTGAAGCTTTCTTT.